The 18 T cell receptor beta chains reported below all come from one sample, sequenced in a study of cytomegalovirus exposure and HLA in healthy donors. The primer mix had 60 Vbeta and 13 Jbeta primers. Repertoires were generated with immunoSEQ multiplex PCR, while TCRdb's copy carries only in-frame clones and drops some. The table includes over 150,000 clones, about 80% detected once. The sequenced sample was PBMCs. These receptors came from a man aged 35-49 years in good health and CMV-seronegative.

The sample holds a few counts of this clone. The rearrangement joins TRBV27 to TRBJ2-3; 12 bases are shared with TRBD2. The CDR3 has 14 residues. Trimming cost V 5 bases and J 6 bases; bases outside gene matches: 3. Germline V CDR1 and CDR2: MNHEY, SMNVEV (reference sequence). The DNA for the CDR3 is TGTGCCAGCAGTGCCCTAGCGGGGGGGGATACGCAGTATTTT. The encoded protein is CASSALAGGDTQYF.

To note about this clone: One junction end does not reproduce the germline sequence, and a read error may be involved. The chain combines TRBV30 with TRBJ2-7; tentative D call: TRBD1 (6 bases). This CDR3 is 11 amino acids long. Germline-derived CDR1 and CDR2 are GTSNPN and SVGIG (reference sequence). The CDR3 loop is CAWTTGYEQCF. CDR3 nucleotide sequence: TGTGCCTGGACAACAGGGTACGAGCAGTGCTTC.

This clone was recorded a few times. The chain joins TRBV21-1 to TRBJ2-2; no DNA check was done on the table's D call, TRBD1. TRBV21-1 is annotated as a pseudogene. The CDR3 loop spans 19 amino acids. CDR3 sequence: CASSKALLEGAVSAGELFF. The CDR3 DNA is TGTGCCAGCAGCAAAGCGCTGTTGGAGGGGGCCGTTTCTGCCGGGGAGCTGTTTTTT.

This clone was counted a few times. V gene TRBV11-2 combines with J gene TRBJ1-3; D remains unclear. The V end was cut by 6 bases, the J end by 4 bases, with 16 bases between. The germline gives CDR1 SGHAT, CDR2 FQNNGV. There are 15 residues in the CDR3. CDR3 in DNA: TGTGCCAGCAGTTACGCGTCTGGTACGGGAAACACCATATATTTT. This gives the protein CASSYASGTGNTIYF. The full variable domain, in which reference TRBV11-2 and TRBJ1-3 provide the parts outside the CDR3, is EAGVAQSPRYKIIEKRQSVAFWCNPISGHATLYWYQQILGQGPKLLIQFQNNGVVDDSQLPKDRFSAERLKGVDSTLKIQPAKLEDSAVYLCASSYASGTGNTIYFGEGSWLTVV.

This clone showed up just a few times. The chain joins TRBV5-6 to TRBJ2-7; 8 nucleotides match TRBD1. V gave up 0 bases and J gave up 3 bases; unmatched junction bases: 5. CDR3 length: 15 residues. Germline V gives CDR1 SGHDT, CDR2 YYEEEE. For the CDR3, the DNA is TGTGCCAGCAGCTTGGCGCCAGGGGGCGGCTACGAGCAGTACTTC. Encoded protein: CASSLAPGGGYEQYF.

The V gene is TRBV6-5, the J gene TRBJ1-2, with 11 bases aligning to TRBD1. Germline V gene lookup returns CDR1 MNHEY and CDR2 SVGAGI. Trimming removed 8 bases from V and 4 bases from J; junction bases left unmatched: 6. The CDR3 length is 14 residues. DNA for the CDR3: TGTGCCAGCGGACAGGGGGCTCCCGCCTATGGCTACACCTTC. This encodes CASGQGAPAYGYTF.

V usage is TRBV10-3 and J usage is TRBJ2-5; D uncertain. CDR3 size: 13 residues. The germline V gene has CDR1 ENHRY and CDR2 SYGVKD. V lost 0 bases and J 4 bases, leaving 6 bases between the germline ends. CDR3 in amino acids: CAISESEPETQYF. Written as DNA, the CDR3 is TGTGCCATCAGTGAGTCGGAGCCAGAGACCCAGTACTTC.

V and J are TRBV11-3 and TRBJ2-1; 8 bases match TRBD2. This CDR3 region has 15 residues. In germline, CDR1 is SGHNT, CDR2 YENEEA. The J segment lost 9 bases and the V segment lost 2 bases, leaving 9 bases of the junction unmatched. CDR3 in amino acids: CASSLISGSRAEQFF. The CDR3 DNA reads as TGTGCCAGCAGCTTAATCAGCGGGAGCCGCGCTGAGCAGTTCTTC.

The CDR3 DNA sequence: TGTGCCAGCAGCATAGACAGGGGGCCCTACGAGCAGTACTTC. This gives the protein CASSIDRGPYEQYF. V gene TRBV5-4 combines with J gene TRBJ2-7, with 10 bases that match TRBD1. CDR3 size: 14 residues. With V trimmed by 4 bases and J by 2 bases, 3 bases remained unmatched. Germline CDR1 SGHNT, CDR2 YYREEE (reference sequence).

This clone turned up a few times. V usage is TRBV18 and J usage is TRBJ2-1, with a tentative D call TRBD2 (7 bases). V was cut by 2 bases and J by 8 bases, with 19 bases left in between. Looked up from germline, CDR1 is KGHSH and CDR2 is LQKENI. This CDR3 contains 16 residues. CDR3 sequence: CASSPFGGQGGDEQFF. In nucleotides, the CDR3 is TGTGCCAGCTCACCATTCGGGGGGCAAGGAGGTGATGAGCAGTTCTTC.

There are a few counts of this clone. The gene calls are TRBV4-3 and TRBJ2-1; D unresolved. V lost 0 bases, J lost 0 bases, and 6 bases lay in between. The CDR3 spans 15 residues. Germline V gene lookup returns CDR1 LGHNA and CDR2 YSLEER. CDR3 sequence reads: CASSQEAVSYNEQFF. DNA for the CDR3: TGCGCCAGCAGCCAAGAGGCGGTCTCCTACAATGAGCAGTTCTTC.

The chain combines TRBV18 with TRBJ2-3, with 10 bases lining up with TRBD1. J gave up 4 bases and V 2 bases, and 3 bases lay outside the gene matches. CDR1 is KGHSH, CDR2 LQKENI, per germline. This CDR3 spans 15 amino acids. The CDR3 DNA follows: TGTGCCAGCTCACCAGGGACAGGGGATGCAGATACGCAGTATTTT. Its translation: CASSPGTGDADTQYF.

The rearrangement uses TRBV15 and TRBJ1-4; D is unresolved. The ends were cut back, 2 bases at V and 8 bases at J, with 15 bases in the middle. CDR1 and CDR2 from the germline V gene are LNHNV and YYDKDF (reference sequence). The CDR3 loop spans 15 amino acids. CDR3 sequence reads: CATSRSSGEGEKLFF. CDR3 DNA: TGTGCCACCAGCAGAAGTTCCGGGGAGGGAGAAAAACTGTTTTTT.

This clone was recorded only once. The chain combines TRBV29-1 with TRBJ2-1, with 9 bases matching TRBD1. V shed 4 bases and J 4 bases; nucleotides not matched to a gene: 11. The germline V gene has CDR1 SQVTM and CDR2 ANQGSEA. The CDR3 length is 16 residues. CDR3 residues: CSVVGVGDRVYNEQFF. Written as DNA, the CDR3 is TGCAGCGTTGTTGGAGTGGGGGACAGGGTTTACAATGAGCAGTTCTTC.

CDR3 residues: CASSLAGTGGFGELFF. CDR3 DNA sequence: TGTGCCAGCAGCTTAGCCGGGACAGGGGGCTTCGGGGAGCTGTTTTTT. The V and J genes are TRBV7-9 and TRBJ2-2, with 12 bases aligning to TRBD1. This CDR3 is built from 16 residues. Germline values: CDR1 SEHNR, CDR2 FQNEAQ (reference sequence). Germline trimming cut 0 bases from V and 7 bases from J; bases unmatched to any gene: 3.

This chain connects TRBV5-6 to TRBJ2-7; 7 nucleotides match TRBD1. V was clipped by 0 bases and J by 4 bases; unmatched bases: 10. CDR3 length: 16 residues. Germline CDR1 reads SGHDT; CDR2 reads YYEEEE. The CDR3 loop is CASSLVGDSDLYEQYF. CDR3 DNA: TGTGCCAGCAGCTTGGTTGGGGACAGTGACCTTTACGAGCAGTACTTC.

A word on this clone: The sample contains more than one DNA sequence encoding this CDR3. The chain employs TRBV7-2 and TRBJ2-7; 10 positions agree with TRBD2. Germline values: CDR1 SGHTA, CDR2 FQGNSA. With 1 base clipped from V and 3 bases from J, the junction kept 3 bases outside the gene matches. This CDR3 has 15 amino acids. The CDR3 sequence: CASSLEGLASYEQYF. CDR3 in DNA: TGTGCCAGCAGCTTAGAGGGACTAGCGAGCTACGAGCAGTACTTC.

The chain joins TRBV5-4 to TRBJ2-5; a weak D match, TRBD1 (5 bases). The V gene lost 4 bases and the J gene lost 3 bases, with 10 bases spanning the gap. CDR3 length equals 13 residues. CDR1 and CDR2 (germline): SGHNT, YYREEE (reference sequence). The CDR3, as DNA: TGTGCCAGCAGCCACGACAGAGAAGAGACCCAGTACTTC. As protein: CASSHDREETQYF.